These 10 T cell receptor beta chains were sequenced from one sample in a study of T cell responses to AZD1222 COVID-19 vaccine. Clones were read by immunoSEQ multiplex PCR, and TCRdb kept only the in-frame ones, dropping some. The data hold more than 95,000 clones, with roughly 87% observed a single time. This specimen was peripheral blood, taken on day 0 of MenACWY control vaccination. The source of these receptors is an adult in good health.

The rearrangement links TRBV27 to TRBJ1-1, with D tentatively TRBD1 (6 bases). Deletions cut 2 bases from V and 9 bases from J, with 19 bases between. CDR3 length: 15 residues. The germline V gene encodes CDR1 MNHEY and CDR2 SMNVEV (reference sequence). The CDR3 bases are TGTGCCAGCAGTTTAACGACCACAGGGTTGGGACAAGCTTTCTTT. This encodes CASSLTTTGLGQAFF.

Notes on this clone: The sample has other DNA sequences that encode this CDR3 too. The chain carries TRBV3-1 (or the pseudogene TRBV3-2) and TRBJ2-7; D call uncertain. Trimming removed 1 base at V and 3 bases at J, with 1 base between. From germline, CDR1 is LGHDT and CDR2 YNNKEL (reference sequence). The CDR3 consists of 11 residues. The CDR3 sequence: CASSQGYEQYF. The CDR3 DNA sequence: TGTGCCAGCAGCCAAGGCTACGAGCAGTACTTC.

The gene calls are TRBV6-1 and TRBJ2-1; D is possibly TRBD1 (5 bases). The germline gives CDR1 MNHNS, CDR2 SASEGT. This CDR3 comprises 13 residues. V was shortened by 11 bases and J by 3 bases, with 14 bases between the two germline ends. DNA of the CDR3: TGTGCCGAAGCGAAGACAGACTACAATGAGCAGTTCTTC. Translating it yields CAEAKTDYNEQFF.

This CDR3 is CASSEGAGGPYTGELFF. CDR3 DNA sequence: TGTGCCAGCAGCGAGGGGGCGGGAGGGCCTTACACCGGGGAGCTGTTTTTT. V usage is TRBV25-1 and J usage is TRBJ2-2; 9 bases fit TRBD2. V dropped 6 bases and J dropped 3; count of bases not matched to a gene: 11. CDR3 length equals 17 residues. Germline CDR1 MGHDK, CDR2 SYGVNS.

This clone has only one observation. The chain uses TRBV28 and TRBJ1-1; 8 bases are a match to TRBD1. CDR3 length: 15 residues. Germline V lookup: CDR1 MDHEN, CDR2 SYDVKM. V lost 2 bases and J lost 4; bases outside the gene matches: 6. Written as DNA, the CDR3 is TGTGCCAGCAGTTTAGGGCCTGGGACAGGCACTGAAGCTTTCTTT. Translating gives CASSLGPGTGTEAFF.

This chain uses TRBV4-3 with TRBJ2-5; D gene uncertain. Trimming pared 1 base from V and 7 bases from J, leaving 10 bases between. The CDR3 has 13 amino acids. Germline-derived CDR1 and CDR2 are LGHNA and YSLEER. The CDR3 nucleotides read TGCGCCAGCAGCCAAGGGATTCGTGGGACCCAGTACTTC. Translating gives CASSQGIRGTQYF.

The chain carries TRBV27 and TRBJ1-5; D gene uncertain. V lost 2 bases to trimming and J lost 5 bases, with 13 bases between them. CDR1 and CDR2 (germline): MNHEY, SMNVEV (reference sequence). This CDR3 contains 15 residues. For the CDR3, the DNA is TGTGCCAGCAGTTTAGGCGGCAGTAAGGATCAGCCCCAGCATTTT. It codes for CASSLGGSKDQPQHF.

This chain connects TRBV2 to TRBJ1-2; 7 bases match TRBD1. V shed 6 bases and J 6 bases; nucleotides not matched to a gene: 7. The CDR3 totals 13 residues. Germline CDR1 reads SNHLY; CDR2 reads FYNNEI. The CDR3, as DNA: TGTGCCAGCAGCCTGGCGACAGGGAATGGCTACACCTTC. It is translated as CASSLATGNGYTF.

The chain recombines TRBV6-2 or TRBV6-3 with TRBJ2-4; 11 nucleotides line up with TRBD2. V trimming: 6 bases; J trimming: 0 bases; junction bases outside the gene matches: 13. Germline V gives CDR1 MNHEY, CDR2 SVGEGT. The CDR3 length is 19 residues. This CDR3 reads CASSPLAGVKAGAKNIQYF. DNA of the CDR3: TGTGCCAGCAGCCCACTAGCGGGAGTCAAGGCCGGAGCCAAAAACATTCAGTACTTC.

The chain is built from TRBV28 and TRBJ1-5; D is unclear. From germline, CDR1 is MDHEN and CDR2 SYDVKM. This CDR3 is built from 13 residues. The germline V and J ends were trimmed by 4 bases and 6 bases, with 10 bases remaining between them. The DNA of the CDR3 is TGTGCCAGCAGTTCATTGTATTCTCAGCCCCAGCATTTT. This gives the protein CASSSLYSQPQHF.